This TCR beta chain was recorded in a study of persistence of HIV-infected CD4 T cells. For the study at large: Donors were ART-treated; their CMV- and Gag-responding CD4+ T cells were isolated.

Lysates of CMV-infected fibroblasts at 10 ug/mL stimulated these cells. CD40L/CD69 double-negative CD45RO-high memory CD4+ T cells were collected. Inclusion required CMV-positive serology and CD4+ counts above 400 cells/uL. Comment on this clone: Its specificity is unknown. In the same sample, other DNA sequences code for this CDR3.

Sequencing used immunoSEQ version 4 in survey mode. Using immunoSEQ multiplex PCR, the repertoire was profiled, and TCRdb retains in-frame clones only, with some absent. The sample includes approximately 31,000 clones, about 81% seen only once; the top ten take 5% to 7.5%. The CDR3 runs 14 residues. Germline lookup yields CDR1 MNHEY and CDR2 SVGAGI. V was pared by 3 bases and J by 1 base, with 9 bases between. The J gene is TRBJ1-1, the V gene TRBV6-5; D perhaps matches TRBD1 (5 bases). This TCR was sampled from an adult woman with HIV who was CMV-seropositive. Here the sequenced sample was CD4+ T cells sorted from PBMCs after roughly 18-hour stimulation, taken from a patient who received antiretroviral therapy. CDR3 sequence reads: CASSYLQGNTEAFF. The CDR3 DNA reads TGTGCCAGCAGTTATCTTCAGGGGAACACTGAAGCTTTCTTT.